The 25 T cell receptor beta chains below were found in one sample sequenced in a study of T-cell memory formation after mild COVID-19. From the 5' RACE reads, TCRdb called clonotypes with MiXCR, one entry per CDR3 protein. The data show over 120,000 distinct CDR3 sequences, with roughly 24% seen just once and less than 25% held by the top ten. Material for sequencing was PBMCs or a T cell subset sorted from them (not recorded which). These receptor sequences come from an adult woman who had mild COVID-19 (a few samples of this study predate the infection). Cell type and time point are not known.

This chain links TRBV7-6 with TRBJ1-2; 8 nucleotides align to TRBD1. The junction had 8 bases not matched to a gene; V was cut back by 4 bases and J by 4 bases. Germline V CDR1 and CDR2: SGHVS, FNYEAQ. There are 15 residues in the CDR3. In DNA, the CDR3 is TGTGCCAGCAGCTCCCAGCGGGACAGGCCCTATGGCTACACCTTC. The encoded protein is CASSSQRDRPYGYTF.

In its sample, this clonotype was seen a few times. Written as DNA, the CDR3 is TGTGCCAGCAGCTTAGGCAGCGGGAGCTCCTACGAGCAGTACTTC. It translates to CASSLGSGSSYEQYF. The V and J genes are TRBV7-2 and TRBJ2-7, with TRBD2 identical over 8 bases. Germline V CDR1 and CDR2: SGHTA, FQGNSA. Trimming at V came to 1 base and at J to 0 bases, leaving 2 bases not matched to a gene. The CDR3 has 15 amino acids. Full variable domain (missing parts from reference TRBV7-2 and TRBJ2-7): GAGVSQSPSNKVTEKGKDVELRCDPISGHTALYWYRQSLGQGLEFLIYFQGNSAPDKSGLPSDRFSAERTGGSVSTLTIQRTQQEDSAVYLCASSLGSGSSYEQYFGPGTRLTVT.

The gene calls are TRBV4-2 and TRBJ2-1; 9 bases agree with TRBD1. The germline CDR1 and CDR2 sequences are LGHNA and YNFKEQ. The CDR3 contains 19 residues. J was trimmed by 2 bases and V by 1 base; bases with no gene match: 12. CDR3 bases: TGTGCCAGCAGCCAAGCAGATATCAGTCGGACAGGGGCCTACAATGAGCAGTTCTTC. It yields the protein CASSQADISRTGAYNEQFF.

This clonotype appeared a single time. V usage is TRBV19 and J usage is TRBJ2-1, with 7 positions matching TRBD2. The germline V gene encodes CDR1 LNHDA and CDR2 SQIVND (reference sequence). V gave up 7 bases and J gave up 1 base; unmatched junction bases: 4. The CDR3 contains 14 residues. CDR3 sequence (DNA): TGTGCCAGTACCCTGGGGGGGTCCTACAATGAGCAGTTCTTC. The encoded protein is CASTLGGSYNEQFF.

The V and J genes are TRBV29-1 and TRBJ2-1; D is ambiguous. This CDR3 is built from 15 residues. CDR1 and CDR2 from the germline V gene are SQVTM and ANQGSEA. Trimming pared 2 bases from V and 0 bases from J, leaving 11 bases between. The CDR3, as DNA: TGCAGCGTTGAACTTGGCGGAGTCTCCTACAATGAGCAGTTCTTC. Its protein is CSVELGGVSYNEQFF.

The gene calls are TRBV5-1 and TRBJ2-7; D possibly corresponds to TRBD1 (6 bases). V gave up 0 bases and J gave up 2 bases, with 9 bases separating them. The germline V gene has CDR1 SGHRS and CDR2 YFSETQ. The CDR3 extends over 14 amino acids. CDR3 in DNA: TGCGCCAGCAGCTTGGAATCAGGGGCCTACGAGCAGTACTTC. Translated: CASSLESGAYEQYF.

The rearrangement uses TRBV19 and TRBJ1-5, with D possibly being TRBD1 (6 bases). The V and J ends lost 8 bases and 5 bases respectively, with 10 bases between them. The CDR3 covers 12 residues. Looked up from germline, CDR1 is LNHDA and CDR2 is SQIVND (reference sequence). The DNA for the CDR3 is TGTGCCAGTGGGGACAACTATCAGCCCCAGCATTTT. Its translation is CASGDNYQPQHF. The full variable domain, in which reference TRBV19 and TRBJ1-5 provide the parts outside the CDR3, is DGGITQSPKYLFRKEGQNVTLSCEQNLNHDAMYWYRQDPGQGLRLIYYSQIVNDFQKGDIAEGYSVSREKKESFPLTVTSAQKNPTAFYLCASGDNYQPQHFGDGTRLSIL.

This clonotype was recorded only once. This chain uses TRBV7-2 with TRBJ2-7; tentative D call: TRBD2 (6 bases). This CDR3 is 19 amino acids long. Germline values: CDR1 SGHTA, CDR2 FQGNSA. The V and J ends lost 5 bases and 1 base respectively, with 27 bases between them. Here the CDR3 reads CASSPFSLLVEGKSYEQYF. The DNA of the CDR3 is TGTGCCAGCAGCCCCTTCTCCCTTCTCGTGGAGGGGAAATCCTACGAGCAGTACTTC.

The chain joins TRBV18 to TRBJ1-1; D not certain. CDR3 length equals 13 residues. V dropped 6 bases and J dropped 1 base, with 9 bases sitting between them. CDR1 and CDR2 (germline): KGHSH, LQKENI. CDR3 loop: CASSTPPNTEAFF. The CDR3 bases are TGTGCCAGCTCTACTCCACCGAACACTGAAGCTTTCTTT.

This rearrangement joins TRBV6-5 to TRBJ2-7, with D perhaps TRBD1 or TRBD2 (5 bases each). From germline, CDR1 is MNHEY and CDR2 SVGAGI. The CDR3 runs to 14 residues. Trimming cost V 0 bases and J 7 bases, with 13 bases left between them. The DNA of the CDR3 is TGTGCCAGCAGTTACTCGGGACCAACCGGGGAGCAGTACTTC. Amino acid sequence: CASSYSGPTGEQYF.

The chain links TRBV25-1 to TRBJ2-3; D is tentatively TRBD1 or TRBD2 (5 bases each). Trimming pared 1 base from V and 1 base from J, leaving 24 bases between. CDR1 and CDR2 from the germline V gene are MGHDK and SYGVNS. This CDR3 has 20 residues. The CDR3 protein is CASSESRVAGIPEGTDTQYF. The DNA for the CDR3 is TGTGCCAGCAGTGAATCCAGGGTGGCGGGTATTCCCGAAGGCACAGATACGCAGTATTTT.

This chain's CDR3 is CAWSVPRLLQETQYF. The DNA of the CDR3 is TGTGCCTGGAGTGTACCCAGACTACTACAAGAGACCCAGTACTTC. This chain links TRBV30 with TRBJ2-5, with D perhaps matching TRBD2 (5 bases). Germline V gene sequence: CDR1 GTSNPN, CDR2 SVGIG (reference sequence). This CDR3 spans 15 amino acids. V gave up 0 bases and J gave up 2 bases, with 13 bases separating them.

This clonotype was picked up a small number of times. CDR3 nucleotides: TGCAGTGCTATGCCACAGGGGATCTATGGCTACACCTTC. It is translated as CSAMPQGIYGYTF. The rearrangement uses TRBV20-1 and TRBJ1-2, with 7 positions matching TRBD1. The CDR3 sequence is 13 residues long. Germline loops: CDR1 DFQATT, CDR2 SNEGSKA (reference sequence). The trim removed 4 bases at V and 4 bases at J, leaving 6 bases unmatched.

There are a few counts of this clonotype. The chain employs TRBV28 and TRBJ2-1; the match to TRBD2 covers 16 bases. V trimming: 5 bases; J trimming: 7 bases; junction bases outside the gene matches: 8. Looked up from germline, CDR1 is MDHEN and CDR2 is SYDVKM. This CDR3 has 17 amino acids. The DNA for the CDR3 is TGTGCCAGCAGTCCACCGGGACTAGCGGGAGGGGTAAATGAGCAGTTCTTC. It codes for CASSPPGLAGGVNEQFF.

J is TRBJ2-7 and V is TRBV4-3; D unclear. CDR1 LGHNA and CDR2 YSLEER come from the germline V gene. Between the trimmed V and J ends, which lost 4 bases and 4 bases, there was a span of 11 bases. The CDR3 consists of 13 residues. The CDR3 reads CASSPDQGYEQYF. CDR3 sequence (DNA): TGCGCCAGCAGCCCCGACCAAGGGTACGAGCAGTACTTC.

This chain links TRBV13 with TRBJ2-1; 8 bases fit TRBD1. Germline loops: CDR1 PRHDT, CDR2 FYEKMQ (reference sequence). The CDR3 is 16 amino acids. J was trimmed by 8 bases and V by 4 bases; bases with no gene match: 13. This CDR3 is CASSWDRTTHRDEQFF. DNA for the CDR3: TGTGCCAGCAGCTGGGACAGGACTACCCATAGGGATGAGCAGTTCTTC. The full variable domain, completed using reference TRBV13 and TRBJ2-1, is AAGVIQSPRHLIKEKRETATLKCYPIPRHDTVYWYQQGPGQDPQFLISFYEKMQSDKGSIPDRFSAQQFSDYHSELNMSSLELGDSALYFCASSWDRTTHRDEQFFGPGTRLTVL.

There are a few counts of this clonotype. V usage is TRBV6-5 and J usage is TRBJ2-7, with no clear D. Germline-derived CDR1 and CDR2 are MNHEY and SVGAGI. Between the trimmed V and J ends, which lost 5 bases and 5 bases, there was a span of 13 bases. This CDR3 comprises 13 residues. Here the CDR3 DNA reads TGTGCCAGCAGTGGGTCCACCTGGGACGAGCAGTACTTC. Translation: CASSGSTWDEQYF.

This clonotype has more than one count but fewer than ten. This chain joins TRBV5-1 and TRBJ2-7; D is possibly TRBD1 (6 bases). Trimming shortened V by 4 bases and J by 3 bases, and 14 bases separated the two germline ends. The germline V gene has CDR1 SGHRS and CDR2 YFSETQ. CDR3 size: 14 residues. CDR3 region: CASSPATGFYEQYF. In nucleotides, the CDR3 is TGCGCCAGCAGCCCCGCTACAGGGTTCTACGAGCAGTACTTC.

The table lists this clonotype with a few counts. The chain has TRBV20-1 and TRBJ2-1; a possible D gene is TRBD1 (6 bases). The CDR3 is 10 residues long. Germline lookup yields CDR1 DFQATT and CDR2 SNEGSKA (reference sequence). Trimming stripped 6 bases from V and 10 bases from J, with 10 bases between. The CDR3 region is CSAQGTEQFF. DNA for the CDR3: TGCAGTGCCCAGGGGACAGAGCAGTTCTTC.

This clonotype was counted a few times. The chain combines TRBV27 with TRBJ2-2, with D possibly TRBD2 on 6 matching bases. The CDR3 consists of 15 residues. Germline values: CDR1 MNHEY, CDR2 SMNVEV (reference sequence). The V gene lost 3 bases and the J gene lost 5 bases, with 13 bases spanning the gap. This CDR3 reads CASSLFLATTGELFF. CDR3 sequence (DNA): TGTGCCAGCAGTTTGTTTCTAGCGACGACCGGGGAGCTGTTTTTT.

This clonotype was detected only a few times. The rearrangement joins TRBV24-1 to TRBJ2-2, with D perhaps being TRBD1 or TRBD2 (5 bases each). CDR1 and CDR2 from the germline V gene are KGHDR and SFDVKD. V was pared by 0 bases and J by 0 bases, with 19 bases between. The CDR3 contains 20 residues. The CDR3 loop reads CATSDLEGPRVIANTGELFF. CDR3 sequence (DNA): TGTGCCACCAGTGATTTGGAGGGGCCCAGGGTTATTGCGAACACCGGGGAGCTGTTTTTT.

V usage is TRBV29-1 and J usage is TRBJ2-1; D gene uncertain. Trimming took off 5 bases at V and 6 bases at J, with 11 bases between the two ends. This CDR3 comprises 12 residues. Germline CDR1 SQVTM, CDR2 ANQGSEA. The DNA of the CDR3 is TGCAGCGTTCTTAGCCTCCCCAATGAGCAGTTCTTC. Its translation: CSVLSLPNEQFF.

This clonotype was counted only a few times. The CDR3 region is CASSTDGQWKEQYF. CDR3 sequence (DNA): TGTGCCAGCAGTACCGACGGACAGTGGAAGGAGCAGTACTTC. The genes are TRBV12-3 or TRBV12-4 and TRBJ2-7, with TRBD1 as a possible D gene (6 bases). V lost 5 bases and J lost 7, with 18 bases in between. The CDR3 covers 14 residues.

The chain employs TRBV6-5 and TRBJ2-5; 13 positions agree with TRBD2. The CDR3 runs to 16 residues. Trimming took 3 bases from V and 5 from J; bases not matched to a gene: 6. Germline V lookup: CDR1 MNHEY, CDR2 SVGAGI. The CDR3 protein is CASSYAGTSGAETQYF. The DNA of the CDR3 is TGTGCCAGCAGTTATGCCGGGACTAGCGGGGCGGAGACCCAGTACTTC.

This chain joins TRBV7-9 and TRBJ2-1; TRBD2 agrees at 10 bases. Germline CDR1 and CDR2: SEHNR and FQNEAQ (reference sequence). The CDR3 length is 13 residues. V shed 5 bases and J 13 bases; nucleotides not matched to a gene: 8. The CDR3: CASSPPGTSVQFF. CDR3 nucleotide sequence: TGTGCCAGCAGCCCTCCCGGGACTAGCGTTCAGTTCTTC.